Each of the 18 T cell receptor beta chains below was sequenced from the same sample in a study of blood T cells in healthy people across ages. Alongside a J-beta primer mix, a sample-barcoded 5' primer served in a second PCR lasting about 7 to 11 cycles. TCRdb itself ran the 5' RACE reads through MiXCR, one entry per CDR3 protein. The data show 750,000 to 850,000 distinct CDR3 sequences, with just under 25% seen just once and approximately 3.7% held by the top ten. These same records also appear under a second study, on T cells of mothers and their children.

Sequenced: blood. The receptors derive from a boy younger than 18 in good health.

This sequence joins TRBV27 and TRBJ1-1; D ambiguous. V lost 7 bases to trimming and J lost 2 bases, with 14 bases between them. Germline V gene sequence: CDR1 MNHEY, CDR2 SMNVEV (reference sequence). There are 14 residues in the CDR3. The CDR3 DNA reads TGTGCCAGCACCGCCCTGGCTGGAAACACTGAAGCTTTCTTT. Translated, it gives CASTALAGNTEAFF.

Only a few counts were recorded for this clonotype. V is TRBV14 and J is TRBJ2-3; no definite D call. Deletions cut 2 bases from V and 0 bases from J, with 9 bases between. The germline V gene has CDR1 SGHDN and CDR2 FVKESK. There are 15 residues in the CDR3. CDR3 sequence (DNA): TGTGCCAGCAGCCAATGGGTATCAAGCACAGATACGCAGTATTTT. This codes for CASSQWVSSTDTQYF.

This clonotype was observed a handful of times. The chain is built from TRBV12-3 or TRBV12-4 and TRBJ2-5; 14 nucleotides agree with TRBD2. The DNA end is a closer match to TRBJ2-1, so the J assignment may be wrong. The CDR3 sequence is 19 residues long. CDR3 nucleotide sequence: TGTGCCAGCAGCCCATTCAGGACTAGCGGGAGGTTTACCTACAATGAGCAGTTCTTC. It yields the protein CASSPFRTSGRFTYNEQFF.

The rearrangement links TRBV4-2 to TRBJ2-6; possibly TRBD2 for D (5 bases). The CDR3 loop spans 20 amino acids. V was shortened by 0 bases and J by 0 bases, with 18 bases between the two germline ends. Germline-derived CDR1 and CDR2 are LGHNA and YNFKEQ. In DNA, the CDR3 is TGTGCCAGCAGCCAAGAGGGTGGAGGACTTTTGGACTCTGGGGCCAACGTCCTGACTTTC. Protein product: CASSQEGGGLLDSGANVLTF.

The chain employs TRBV13 and TRBJ2-1; TRBD1 aligns across 9 bases. CDR1 is PRHDT and CDR2 is FYEKMQ in the germline V gene (reference sequence). This CDR3 is built from 15 residues. Losses at the gene ends were 0 bases for V and 4 bases for J; bases not matched to a gene: 1. The CDR3 reads CASSLGGQGYNEQFF. The CDR3, as DNA: TGTGCCAGCAGCTTAGGGGGACAGGGTTACAATGAGCAGTTCTTC.

This clonotype was detected only a few times. The chain combines TRBV7-2 with TRBJ1-3, with no clear D. This CDR3 is built from 13 residues. The ends were cut back, 7 bases at V and 4 bases at J, with 11 bases in the middle. The germline gives CDR1 SGHTA, CDR2 FQGNSA. In DNA form, the CDR3 reads TGTGCCAGCACCCAAAAGGAGGGAAACACCATATATTTT. Its translation: CASTQKEGNTIYF.

The table lists this clonotype with a few counts. V gene TRBV7-2 combines with J gene TRBJ2-3; the match to TRBD2 covers 15 bases. CDR3 size: 20 residues. Germline values: CDR1 SGHTA, CDR2 FQGNSA. The trim removed 5 bases at V and 4 bases at J, leaving 16 bases unmatched. CDR3: CASSPSGNGLAGGGADTQYF. DNA of the CDR3: TGTGCCAGCAGCCCCTCCGGAAATGGACTAGCGGGAGGGGGGGCAGATACGCAGTATTTT.

This clonotype was counted between two and nine times. Germline and junction disagree at one end, which may indicate a read error. The chain joins TRBV5-1 to TRBJ2-2, with 8 bases that match TRBD1. CDR3 length: 17 residues. Germline V gene lookup returns CDR1 SGHRS and CDR2 YFSETQ. The CDR3: CASSPFRTGYQTGEPFF. The CDR3 DNA reads TGCGCCAGCAGCCCTTTCCGGACAGGGTATCAGACCGGGGAGCCGTTTTTT.

The V gene is TRBV20-1, the J gene TRBJ1-1, with D maybe TRBD1 (5 bases). The germline V gene encodes CDR1 DFQATT and CDR2 SNEGSKA (reference sequence). CDR3 length equals 14 residues. With 4 bases removed from V and 8 bases from J, the gap between germline ends came to 20 bases. This CDR3 is CSAIGNTGATEAFF. The CDR3 DNA follows: TGCAGTGCTATCGGAAATACAGGTGCTACGGAAGCTTTCTTT.

The chain recombines TRBV5-6 with TRBJ1-1, with D perhaps TRBD1 (6 bases). Germline V gives CDR1 SGHDT, CDR2 YYEEEE. Deletions cut 2 bases from V and 10 bases from J, with 27 bases between. This CDR3 spans 17 amino acids. For the CDR3, the DNA is TGTGCCAGCAGCTTTTATCTTGAATTGGCGGGGGCTAGAGGAGCTTTCTTT. Its translation is CASSFYLELAGARGAFF.

This clonotype was picked up many times. The CDR3 loop reads CASRVGTEAFF. CDR3 DNA: TGTGCCAGCCGCGTGGGCACTGAAGCTTTCTTT. The chain employs TRBV27 and TRBJ1-1; D is undetermined. Germline loops: CDR1 MNHEY, CDR2 SMNVEV (reference sequence). The CDR3 is 11 residues long. Trimming shortened V by 8 bases and J by 4 bases, and 8 bases separated the two germline ends.

The table lists this clonotype with a few counts. The rearrangement uses TRBV6-2 or TRBV6-3 and TRBJ2-5; D possibly corresponds to TRBD1 (6 bases). With the DNA end fitting TRBJ2-1 better, the J assignment may be wrong. Per germline, CDR1 MNHEY and CDR2 SVGEGT. The CDR3 runs 16 residues. The CDR3 nucleotides are TGTGCCAGCAGTTCGCCCGGACAGCTCGTATTCCATGAGCAGTTCTTC. As protein: CASSSPGQLVFHEQFF.

V is TRBV7-2 and J is TRBJ2-1; D unresolved. Germline lookup yields CDR1 SGHTA and CDR2 FQGNSA. V was cut by 5 bases and J by 8 bases, with 16 bases left in between. This CDR3 spans 14 amino acids. The CDR3 DNA reads TGTGCCAGCAGCCGAATCCCAGAGTTTGATGAGCAGTTCTTC. Protein product: CASSRIPEFDEQFF.

This clonotype showed up just a few times. The genes are TRBV30 and TRBJ2-3; tentatively, D is TRBD1 (6 bases). Germline V gene data show CDR1 as GTSNPN and CDR2 as SVGIG (reference sequence). V was shortened by 5 bases and J by 3 bases, with 9 bases between the two germline ends. The CDR3 covers 12 residues. The CDR3 is CAWEGQTDTQYF. The CDR3 region has the DNA TGTGCCTGGGAAGGACAGACAGATACGCAGTATTTT.

The chain has TRBV28 and TRBJ2-5; D call uncertain. V lost 3 bases, J lost 4 bases, and 15 bases lay in between. The CDR3 spans 15 residues. Germline V gene lookup returns CDR1 MDHEN and CDR2 SYDVKM. In DNA, the CDR3 is TGTGCCAGCAGTTTGCTCCAAGGCGTCGGAGAGACCCAGTACTTC. Translating gives CASSLLQGVGETQYF.

The chain uses TRBV7-9 and TRBJ2-5, with 10 bases matching TRBD2. Matching the DNA end better, TRBJ2-1 makes the J call doubtful. Looked up from germline, CDR1 is SEHNR and CDR2 is FQNEAQ (reference sequence). The CDR3 covers 16 residues. CDR3 region: CASRAPSGRLYNEQFF. The CDR3 DNA is TGTGCCAGTCGTGCCCCTAGCGGGAGACTCTACAATGAGCAGTTCTTC.

V usage is TRBV25-1 and J usage is TRBJ1-5; TRBD1 is a possible D gene (6 bases). This CDR3 comprises 17 residues. The germline V and J ends were trimmed by 6 bases and 5 bases, with 23 bases remaining between them. Germline assignment: CDR1 MGHDK and CDR2 SYGVNS. The CDR3 DNA reads as TGTGCCAGCAGAATCCCCCCGGCAGGGGCGGGCGATCAGCCCCAGCATTTT. As protein: CASRIPPAGAGDQPQHF. The complete variable domain, with remaining parts taken from reference TRBV25-1 and TRBJ1-5, reads EADIYQTPRYLVIGTGKKITLECSQTMGHDKMYWYQQDPGMELHLIHYSYGVNSTEKGDLSSESTVSRIRTEHFPLTLESARPSHTSQYLCASRIPPAGAGDQPQHFGDGTRLSIL.

The sample holds a few counts of this clonotype. The gene calls are TRBV9 and TRBJ2-1; D gene uncertain. The CDR3 consists of 14 residues. Germline V gene sequence: CDR1 SGDLS, CDR2 YYNGEE. Trimming stripped 10 bases from V and 0 bases from J, with 14 bases between. DNA for the CDR3: TGTGCCGGCAATGACGGTAGCTCCTACAATGAGCAGTTCTTC. It translates to CAGNDGSSYNEQFF.